Listed here is a single T cell receptor beta chain. CD8 cells regarded as naive lacked CD45RO, were positively chosen for CCR7, and omitted terminally differentiated effector memory CD45RA+ cells. The data originate from a study of shared clonotypes between healthy human individuals. The data were produced by immunoSEQ multiplex PCR, yet TCRdb's version contains in-frame clones alone and is incomplete. The repertoire holds about 2.1 million clones, with 90% to 95% as singletons. The CDR3 covers 14 residues. Germline V gives CDR1 MDHEN, CDR2 SYDVKM. After removal of 6 bases from V and 4 bases from J, the junction contained 6 bases not matched to a gene.

The chain uses TRBV28 and TRBJ2-7; 10 nucleotides align to TRBD1. The sequence came from a man between 18 and 29 years old in good health. Some clones in this sample may be carry-over from other donors' samples. Sequenced material: naive CD8+ T cells from PBMCs. The DNA of the CDR3 is TGTGCCAGCAGGGGGACAGGGGAACCTTACGAGCAGTACTTC. It translates to CASRGTGEPYEQYF.